This TCR beta chain was documented in a study of CD8+ T cells in alopecia areata. Study-wide points: Scalp lesions, especially in alopecia totalis/universalis, had higher clonality than normal scalp. Numerous clones, expanded in lesions, remained in scalp and blood during tofacitinib.

Once RNA had been extracted, it was reverse transcribed into cDNA to act as the sequencing template. Sequenced by immunoSEQ multiplex PCR; TCRdb stores in-frame clones only, minus some. This sample has fewer than 250,000 clones, with more than 55% found just once. Concerning this clone itself: The antigen remains undetermined.

The CDR3 has 15 amino acids. V lost 7 bases, J lost 1 base, and 5 bases stayed unmatched. CDR1 and CDR2 (germline): MNHNY, SVGAGI (reference sequence). Described treatment: oral pan-JAK inhibitor, 5-10 mg twice daily. The sequenced sample was CD4+ T cells sorted from blood, obtained at approximately week 50, from a patient treated with tofacitinib. The source of this sequence is a human donor with alopecia areata. The rearrangement links TRBV6-6 to TRBJ2-1, with 9 bases that match TRBD1. CDR3 DNA: TGTGCCAGCACCAAAGGACAGGGGTCCTACAATGAGCAGTTCTTC. This gives the protein CASTKGQGSYNEQFF.